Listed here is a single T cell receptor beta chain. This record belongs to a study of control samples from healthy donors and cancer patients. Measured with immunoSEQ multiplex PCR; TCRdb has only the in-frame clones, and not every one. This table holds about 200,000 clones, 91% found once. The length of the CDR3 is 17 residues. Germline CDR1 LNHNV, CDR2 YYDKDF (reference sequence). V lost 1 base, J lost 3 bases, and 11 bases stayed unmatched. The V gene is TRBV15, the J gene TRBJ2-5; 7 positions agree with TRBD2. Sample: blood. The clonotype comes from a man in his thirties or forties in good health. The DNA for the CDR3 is TGTGCCACCAGCAGAGTCCGCGGGCTAGCGGAAAAAGAGACCCAGTACTTC. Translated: CATSRVRGLAEKETQYF.